This T cell receptor (beta chain) was identified in a study of T cells after yellow fever vaccination. This clonotype was detected ten times or more. Its target is unknown. Points from the study as a whole: At around 95% for CD4 and around 91% for CD8, most primary-vaccination clones showed up again after the booster. Sorted repertoires could include abundant contaminating clonotypes from bulk cells. Some clonotypes, a small share, were shared between CD4 and CD8 compartments.

Trimming at V came to 9 bases and at J to 6 bases, leaving 4 bases not matched to a gene. CDR3 length: 12 amino acids. Germline CDR1 is SEHNR and CDR2 is FQNEAQ (reference sequence). UMIs were added to TCR cDNA along with a universal primer site when it was made by 5'RACE template switching. In TCRdb, the 5' RACE reads were re-called with MiXCR into one record per CDR3 protein. The table has some 220,000 distinct CDR3 sequences, approximately 3% seen once. Sequencing was performed on CD4+ T cells sorted from PBMCs, taken 10 days after the yellow fever booster vaccination. The gene calls are TRBV7-9 and TRBJ2-1; 8 nucleotides agree with TRBD1. The clonotype was recovered from a young man who received the YFV17D yellow fever vaccine. CDR3 nucleotide sequence: TGTGCCAGGGTGGACAGGGCCAATGAGCAGTTCTTC. This translates into CARVDRANEQFF.